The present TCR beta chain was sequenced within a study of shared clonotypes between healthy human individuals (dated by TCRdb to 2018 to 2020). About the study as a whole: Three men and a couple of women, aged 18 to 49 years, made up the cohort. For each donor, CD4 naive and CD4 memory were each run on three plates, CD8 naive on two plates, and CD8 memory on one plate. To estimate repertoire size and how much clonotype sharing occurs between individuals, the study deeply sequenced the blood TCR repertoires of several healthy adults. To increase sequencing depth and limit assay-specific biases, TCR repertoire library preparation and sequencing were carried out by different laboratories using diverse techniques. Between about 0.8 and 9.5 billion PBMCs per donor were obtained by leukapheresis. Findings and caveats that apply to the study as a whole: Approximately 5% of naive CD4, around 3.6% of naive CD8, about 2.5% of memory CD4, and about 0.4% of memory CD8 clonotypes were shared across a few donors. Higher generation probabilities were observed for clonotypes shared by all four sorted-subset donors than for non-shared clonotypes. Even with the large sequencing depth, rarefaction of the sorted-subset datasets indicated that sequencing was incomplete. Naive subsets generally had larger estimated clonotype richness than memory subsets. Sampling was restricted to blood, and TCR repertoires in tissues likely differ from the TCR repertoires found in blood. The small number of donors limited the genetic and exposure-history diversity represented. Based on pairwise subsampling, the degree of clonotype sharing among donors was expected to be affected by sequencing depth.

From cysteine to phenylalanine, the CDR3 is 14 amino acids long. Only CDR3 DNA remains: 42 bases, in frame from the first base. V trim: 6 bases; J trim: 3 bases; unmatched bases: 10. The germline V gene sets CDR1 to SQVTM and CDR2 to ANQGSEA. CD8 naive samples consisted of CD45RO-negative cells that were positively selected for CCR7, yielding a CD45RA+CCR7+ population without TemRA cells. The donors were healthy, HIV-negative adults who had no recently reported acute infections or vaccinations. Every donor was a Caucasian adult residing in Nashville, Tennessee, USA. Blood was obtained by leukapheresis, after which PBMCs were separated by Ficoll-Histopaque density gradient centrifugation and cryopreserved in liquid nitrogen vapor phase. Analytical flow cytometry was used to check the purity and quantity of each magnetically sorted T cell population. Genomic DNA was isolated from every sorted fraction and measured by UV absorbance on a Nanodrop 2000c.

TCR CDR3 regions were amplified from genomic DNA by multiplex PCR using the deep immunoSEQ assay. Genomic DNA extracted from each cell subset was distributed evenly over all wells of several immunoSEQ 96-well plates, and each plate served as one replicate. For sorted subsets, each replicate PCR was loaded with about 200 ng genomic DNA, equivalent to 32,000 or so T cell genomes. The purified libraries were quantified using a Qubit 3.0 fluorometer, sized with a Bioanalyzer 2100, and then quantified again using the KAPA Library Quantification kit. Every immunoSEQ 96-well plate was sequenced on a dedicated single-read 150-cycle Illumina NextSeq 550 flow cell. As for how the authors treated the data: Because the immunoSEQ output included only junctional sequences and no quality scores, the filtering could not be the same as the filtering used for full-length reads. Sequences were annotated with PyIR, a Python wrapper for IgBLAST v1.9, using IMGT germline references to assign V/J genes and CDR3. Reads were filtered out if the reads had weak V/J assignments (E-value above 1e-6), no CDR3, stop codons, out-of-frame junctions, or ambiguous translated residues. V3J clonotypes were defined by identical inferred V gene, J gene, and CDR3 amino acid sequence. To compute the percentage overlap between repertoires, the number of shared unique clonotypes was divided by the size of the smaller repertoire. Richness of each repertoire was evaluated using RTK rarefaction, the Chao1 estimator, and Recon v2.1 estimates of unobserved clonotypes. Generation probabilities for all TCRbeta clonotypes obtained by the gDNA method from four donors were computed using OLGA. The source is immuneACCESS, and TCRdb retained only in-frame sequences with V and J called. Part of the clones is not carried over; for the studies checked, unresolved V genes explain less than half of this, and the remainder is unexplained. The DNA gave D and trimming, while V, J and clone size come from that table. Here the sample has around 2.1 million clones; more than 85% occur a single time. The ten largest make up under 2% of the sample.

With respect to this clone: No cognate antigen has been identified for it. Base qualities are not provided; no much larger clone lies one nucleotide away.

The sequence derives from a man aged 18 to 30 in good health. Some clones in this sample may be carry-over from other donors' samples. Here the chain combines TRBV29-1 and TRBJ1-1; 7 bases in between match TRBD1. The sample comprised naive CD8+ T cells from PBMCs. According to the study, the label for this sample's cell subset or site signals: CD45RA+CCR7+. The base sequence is TGCAGCGTGCGGCCGGGACAGAAATACACTGAAGCTTTCTTT. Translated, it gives CSVRPGQKYTEAFF.